These 18 T cell receptor beta chains came from one sample sequenced in a study of T cell clones after liver transplantation. Some clones are missing from TCRdb's copy, which holds only in-frame ones; the method was immunoSEQ multiplex PCR. The sample holds fewer than 85,000 clones, about four fifths seen once. Sequencing was performed on CD4+ T cells from blood, taken 12 months after liver transplant. The source is a human patient who received a liver transplant. Some T cells may be the graft donor's.

As to this clone: Other DNA sequences in this specimen translate into the identical CDR3. CDR3 coding DNA: TGTGCCAGCAGCGCGCAGGGGGACACTGAAGCTTTCTTT. Encoded protein: CASSAQGDTEAFF. The chain uses TRBV7-9 and TRBJ1-1, with 7 bases that match TRBD1. Germline CDR1 reads SEHNR; CDR2 reads FQNEAQ (reference sequence). With 5 bases clipped from V and 3 bases from J, the junction kept 3 bases outside the gene matches. The CDR3 runs 13 residues.

DNA for the CDR3: TGTGCCAGCAGTTTATCGGGGCATCAGCCCCAGCATTTT. Its protein product is CASSLSGHQPQHF. The V and J genes are TRBV27 and TRBJ1-5, with D perhaps TRBD1 (5 bases). The CDR3 is 13 amino acids. Trimming stripped 0 bases from V and 5 bases from J, with 5 bases between. Germline CDR1 is MNHEY and CDR2 is SMNVEV (reference sequence).

This clone has only a few counts. The J gene is TRBJ2-6, the V gene TRBV6-6, with a weak D call TRBD2 (5 bases). The CDR3 totals 16 residues. Germline CDR1 MNHNY, CDR2 SVGAGI (reference sequence). Trimming took 3 bases from V and 0 from J, leaving 9 bases between them. CDR3 sequence (DNA): TGTGCCAGCAGTTATTGGAGGAGCTCTGGGGCCAACGTCCTGACTTTC. Translating gives CASSYWRSSGANVLTF.

V usage is TRBV5-1 and J usage is TRBJ2-2; 9 nucleotides align to TRBD1. The CDR3 totals 16 residues. Trimming cost V 0 bases and J 4 bases; bases outside gene matches: 4. CDR1 and CDR2 (germline): SGHRS, YFSETQ. The CDR3 DNA reads TGCGCCAGCAGCTTGGACAGGGGGCGCGCCACCGGGGAGCTGTTTTTT. This encodes CASSLDRGRATGELFF.

The CDR3: CASSPNLAGNEQFF. The CDR3 DNA reads as TGTGCCAGCAGCCCGAATCTAGCAGGCAATGAGCAGTTCTTC. This rearrangement joins TRBV7-3 to TRBJ2-1; possible D gene TRBD2, 5 bases. This CDR3 has 14 amino acids. V was clipped by 5 bases and J by 6 bases, with 14 bases between them. Looked up from germline, CDR1 is SGHTA and CDR2 is FQGTGA.

V is TRBV9 and J is TRBJ2-7, with D tentatively TRBD2 (5 bases). The CDR3 has 14 amino acids. The germline CDR1 and CDR2 sequences are SGDLS and YYNGEE. With 4 bases removed from V and 3 bases from J, the gap between germline ends came to 14 bases. CDR3 sequence: CASSPTLGGYEQYF. CDR3 DNA: TGTGCCAGCAGCCCCACCCTCGGAGGCTACGAGCAGTACTTC.

The chain carries TRBV7-2 and TRBJ1-3; TRBD1 matches 8 bases. There are 15 residues in the CDR3. CDR1 is SGHTA and CDR2 is FQGNSA in the germline V gene. V lost 5 bases, J lost 4 bases, and 7 bases stayed unmatched. The CDR3 sequence: CASSPQGGSGNTIYF. CDR3 DNA sequence: TGTGCCAGCAGCCCACAGGGGGGCTCAGGAAACACCATATATTTT.

The V and J genes are TRBV5-1 and TRBJ2-3, with 10 bases fitting TRBD1. CDR3 length equals 18 residues. Germline trimming cut 0 bases from V and 5 bases from J; bases unmatched to any gene: 12. Germline V gene lookup returns CDR1 SGHRS and CDR2 YFSETQ. The DNA of the CDR3 is TGCGCCAGCAGCTTGGGGACAGGGGGAGGGCCCGGAGTAGATACGCAGTATTTT. It codes for CASSLGTGGGPGVDTQYF. Using reference TRBV5-1 and TRBJ2-3 for the parts outside the CDR3, the full variable domain is KAGVTQTPRYLIKTRGQQVTLSCSPISGHRSVSWYQQTPGQGLQFLFEYFSETQRNKGNFPGRFSGRQFSNSRSEMNVSTLELGDSALYLCASSLGTGGGPGVDTQYFGPGTRLTVL.

This chain connects TRBV7-3 to TRBJ2-3; 12 positions match TRBD2. Germline V gene sequence: CDR1 SGHTA, CDR2 FQGTGA. The length of the CDR3 is 15 residues. The trim removed 9 bases at V and 1 base at J, leaving 5 bases unmatched. The CDR3 spells CASRLAGEGTDTQYF. DNA of the CDR3: TGTGCCAGTCGACTAGCGGGAGAGGGCACAGATACGCAGTATTTT.

The sample holds one count of this clone. The rearrangement links TRBV25-1 to TRBJ1-4, with D unresolved. The length of the CDR3 is 13 residues. Germline values: CDR1 MGHDK, CDR2 SYGVNS. The V end lost 7 bases, the J end lost 8 bases, and 14 bases lay between the germline ends. The CDR3 sequence: CASTRHAGEKLFF. As DNA, the CDR3 is TGTGCCAGCACTAGACATGCGGGGGAAAAACTGTTTTTT.

The chain joins TRBV5-1 to TRBJ2-5; possible D gene TRBD1, 6 bases. Trimming left V 3 bases short and J 4 bases short, with 13 bases between. The CDR3 is 14 residues long. Germline-derived CDR1 and CDR2 are SGHRS and YFSETQ. CDR3 loop: CASSWGSGAETQYF. The CDR3 region has the DNA TGCGCCAGCAGCTGGGGGTCAGGGGCAGAGACCCAGTACTTC.

This chain connects TRBV25-1 to TRBJ2-7; D not resolved. With 4 bases removed from V and 3 bases from J, the gap between germline ends came to 10 bases. The germline V gene has CDR1 MGHDK and CDR2 SYGVNS. CDR3 length equals 13 residues. CDR3: CASSGLPGYEQYF. CDR3 nucleotides: TGTGCCAGCAGTGGCCTCCCCGGCTACGAGCAGTACTTC.

The chain is built from TRBV18 and TRBJ2-2; D gene ambiguous. Germline CDR1 KGHSH, CDR2 LQKENI. V was pared by 3 bases and J by 5 bases, with 10 bases between. This CDR3 is built from 14 residues. This CDR3 reads CASSPAMGTGELFF. The CDR3 region has the DNA TGTGCCAGCTCACCCGCGATGGGGACCGGGGAGCTGTTTTTT. The entire variable domain, with the rest obtained from reference TRBV18 and TRBJ2-2, is as follows: NAGVMQNPRHLVRRRGQEARLRCSPMKGHSHVYWYRQLPEEGLKFMVYLQKENIIDESGMPKERFSAEFPKEGPSILRIQQVVRGDSAAYFCASSPAMGTGELFFGEGSRLTVL.

The chain couples TRBV21-1 to TRBJ2-3; TRBD2 was called by the table and not checked on the DNA. TRBV21-1 counts as a pseudogene. The CDR3 spans 16 residues. DNA for the CDR3: TGTGCCAGCAGCAGGCCGACTAGCGGAAAAACAGATACGCAGTATTTT. Its protein is CASSRPTSGKTDTQYF.

In this sample, this clone turned up a few times. The V call is TRBV7-2, the J call TRBJ2-2; D unclear. The CDR3 consists of 15 residues. Germline assignment: CDR1 SGHTA and CDR2 FQGNSA. V lost 2 bases and J lost 4, with 11 bases in between. DNA for the CDR3: TGTGCCAGCAGCTTAAACGGGTTTCGCACCGGGGAGCTGTTTTTT. Protein sequence: CASSLNGFRTGELFF.

V gene TRBV2 combines with J gene TRBJ1-4; no clear D. The germline V gene encodes CDR1 SNHLY and CDR2 FYNNEI. This CDR3 is 14 amino acids long. The V gene lost 3 bases and the J gene lost 5 bases, with 10 bases spanning the gap. This chain's CDR3 is CASSDLAANEKLFF. CDR3 in DNA: TGTGCCAGCAGTGATCTGGCAGCAAATGAAAAACTGTTTTTT.

V usage is TRBV6-1 and J usage is TRBJ2-6, with D maybe TRBD1 (5 bases). Germline values: CDR1 MNHNS, CDR2 SASEGT. The CDR3 contains 14 residues. Trimming removed 3 bases at V and 2 bases at J, with 5 bases between. The DNA of the CDR3 is TGTGCCAGCAGTGACAGGGCTGGGGCCAACGTCCTGACTTTC. Its translation: CASSDRAGANVLTF.

J is TRBJ1-5 and V is TRBV5-8; D not certain. This CDR3 is 15 amino acids long. Per germline, CDR1 SGHTS and CDR2 YDEGEE. V lost 4 bases and J lost 0, with 11 bases in between. The CDR3 reads CASSPPAASNQPQHF. The CDR3 DNA sequence: TGTGCCAGCAGCCCCCCGGCGGCTAGCAATCAGCCCCAGCATTTT.